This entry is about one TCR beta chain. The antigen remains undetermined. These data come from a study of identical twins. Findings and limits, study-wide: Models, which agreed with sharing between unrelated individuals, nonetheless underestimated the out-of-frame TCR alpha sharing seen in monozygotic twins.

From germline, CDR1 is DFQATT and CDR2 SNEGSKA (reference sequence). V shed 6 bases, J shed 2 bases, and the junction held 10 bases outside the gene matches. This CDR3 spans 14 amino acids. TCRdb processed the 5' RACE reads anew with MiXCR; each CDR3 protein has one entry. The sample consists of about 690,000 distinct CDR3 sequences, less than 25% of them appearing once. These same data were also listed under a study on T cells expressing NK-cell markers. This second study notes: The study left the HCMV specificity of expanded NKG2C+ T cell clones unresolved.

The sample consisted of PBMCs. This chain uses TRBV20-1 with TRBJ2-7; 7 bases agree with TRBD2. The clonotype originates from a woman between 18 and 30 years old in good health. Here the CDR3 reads CSAAPERGAYEQYF. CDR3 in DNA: TGCAGTGCCGCCCCGGAGCGGGGAGCCTACGAGCAGTACTTC.